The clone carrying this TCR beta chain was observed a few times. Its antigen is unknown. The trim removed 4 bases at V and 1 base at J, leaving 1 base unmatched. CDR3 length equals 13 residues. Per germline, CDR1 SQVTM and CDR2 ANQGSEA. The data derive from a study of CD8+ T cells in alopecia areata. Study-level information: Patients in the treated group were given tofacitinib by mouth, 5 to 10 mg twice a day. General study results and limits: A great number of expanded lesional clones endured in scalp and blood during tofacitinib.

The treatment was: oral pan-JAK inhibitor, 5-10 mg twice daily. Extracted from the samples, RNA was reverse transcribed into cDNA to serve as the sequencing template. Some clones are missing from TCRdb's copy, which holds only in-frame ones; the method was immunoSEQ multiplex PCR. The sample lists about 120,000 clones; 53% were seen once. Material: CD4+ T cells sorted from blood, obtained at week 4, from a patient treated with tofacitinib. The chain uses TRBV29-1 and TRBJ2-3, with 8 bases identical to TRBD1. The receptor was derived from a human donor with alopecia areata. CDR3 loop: CSVATGGTDTQYF. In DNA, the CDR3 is TGCAGCGTTGCGACAGGGGGCACAGATACGCAGTATTTT.